What follows are 11 T cell receptor beta chains derived from one specimen sequenced in a study of OX40 agonist ivuxolimab in advanced cancers. The table came from immunoSEQ multiplex PCR; TCRdb's copy has only in-frame clones and leaves some out. The sample shows roughly 50,000 clones, approximately 91% of them seen only once. Sample: CD4+ or CD8+ T cells sorted from blood, taken in a trial of the OX40 agonist ivuxolimab. These receptor sequences come from an adult with an advanced solid tumor such as melanoma, head and neck, liver or kidney cancer.

V is TRBV21-1 and J is TRBJ2-7; the D call of TRBD1 is as the table states it, not checked on the DNA. TRBV21-1 is labeled a pseudogene. The CDR3 is 15 residues long. The CDR3 region has the DNA TGTGCCAGCAGCAAAGGGGAGACAGGCGACTACGAGCAGTACTTC. Translated, it gives CASSKGETGDYEQYF.

V gene TRBV7-9 combines with J gene TRBJ2-3; 7 nucleotides align to TRBD2. CDR1 and CDR2 (germline): SEHNR, FQNEAQ (reference sequence). The V and J ends lost 11 bases and 6 bases, in that order; junction bases with no gene match: 5. This CDR3 comprises 11 residues. The CDR3 DNA reads TGTGCCGGGGGGGAGGTGGATACGCAGTATTTT. This translates into CAGGEVDTQYF.

The J gene is TRBJ1-1, the V gene TRBV4-2; 7 bases are a match to TRBD1. With V trimmed by 1 base and J by 3 bases, 5 bases remained unmatched. The germline V gene has CDR1 LGHNA and CDR2 YNFKEQ. CDR3 size: 15 residues. For the CDR3, the DNA is TGTGCCAGCAGCCAAGGGTCAGGGGGTGACACTGAAGCTTTCTTT. The encoded protein is CASSQGSGGDTEAFF.

This clone has only one observation. V gene TRBV7-9 combines with J gene TRBJ2-1, with TRBD2 matching 8 bases. The trim removed 2 bases at V and 1 base at J, leaving 1 base unmatched. Germline assignment: CDR1 SEHNR and CDR2 FQNEAQ (reference sequence). The CDR3 loop spans 15 amino acids. The CDR3 nucleotides read TGTGCCAGCAGCTTATTAGCGGGATCCTACAATGAGCAGTTCTTC. It is translated as CASSLLAGSYNEQFF.

V usage is TRBV28 and J usage is TRBJ2-1; tentatively, D is TRBD1 (5 bases). CDR1 and CDR2 (germline): MDHEN, SYDVKM. The CDR3 extends over 13 amino acids. V was pared by 8 bases and J by 8 bases, with 16 bases between. DNA of the CDR3: TGTGCCAGCCTCACCCATCAGGGCGATGAGCAGTTCTTC. It is translated as CASLTHQGDEQFF. The full variable domain, its missing parts supplied by reference TRBV28 and TRBJ2-1, is DVKVTQSSRYLVKRTGEKVFLECVQDMDHENMFWYRQDPGLGLRLIYFSYDVKMKEKGDIPEGYSVSREKKERFSLILESASTNQTSMYLCASLTHQGDEQFFGPGTRLTVL.

The chain combines TRBV7-9 with TRBJ2-2; no clear D gene. Between the trimmed V and J ends, which lost 2 bases and 0 bases, there was a span of 10 bases. Per germline, CDR1 SEHNR and CDR2 FQNEAQ (reference sequence). CDR3 size: 16 residues. The CDR3 loop reads CASSLQPVTNTGELFF. The CDR3 region has the DNA TGTGCCAGCAGCTTACAGCCCGTGACGAACACCGGGGAGCTGTTTTTT.

The CDR3 region has the DNA TGTGCCAGCAGCGGGCAGGTTAGAGAGACCCAGTACTTC. Its protein product is CASSGQVRETQYF. The chain joins TRBV5-8 to TRBJ2-5; D remains unclear. Between the trimmed V and J ends, which lost 4 bases and 4 bases, there was a span of 11 bases. Per the germline V gene, CDR1 is SGHTS and CDR2 is YDEGEE. There are 13 residues in the CDR3.

This clone was seen a single time. The chain links TRBV7-2 to TRBJ1-4, with unresolved D. CDR1 is SGHTA and CDR2 is FQGNSA in the germline V gene. This CDR3 comprises 14 residues. The V and J ends lost 5 bases and 8 bases respectively, with 15 bases between them. CDR3 DNA sequence: TGTGCCAGCAGCGTACGGACGGGCCAGGAAAAACTGTTTTTT. It is translated as CASSVRTGQEKLFF. Full variable domain (outside the CDR3, taken from reference TRBV7-2 and TRBJ1-4): GAGVSQSPSNKVTEKGKDVELRCDPISGHTALYWYRQSLGQGLEFLIYFQGNSAPDKSGLPSDRFSAERTGGSVSTLTIQRTQQEDSAVYLCASSVRTGQEKLFFGSGTQLSVL.

The chain recombines TRBV6-1 with TRBJ1-2; 11 bases line up with TRBD1. Unmatched junction bases numbered 2, after V lost 6 bases and J lost 8 bases. The V gene's germline CDR1 is MNHNS and CDR2 SASEGT. The CDR3 totals 12 residues. For the CDR3, the DNA is TGTGCCAGCAGGGGGACAGGGGGAGGCTACACCTTC. Translation: CASRGTGGGYTF.

This sequence joins TRBV7-9 and TRBJ1-3; 8 nucleotides agree with TRBD1. The length of the CDR3 is 14 residues. The V gene end was trimmed by 7 bases and the J gene end by 5 bases; junction bases not matched to a gene: 7. Germline CDR1 and CDR2: SEHNR and FQNEAQ (reference sequence). The CDR3: CASIEDRARNTIYF. The CDR3 nucleotides are TGTGCCAGCATCGAGGACAGGGCCAGAAACACCATATATTTT.

The genes are TRBV5-4 and TRBJ1-1, with a weak D call TRBD1 (5 bases). CDR1 SGHNT and CDR2 YYREEE come from the germline V gene (reference sequence). The CDR3 extends over 14 amino acids. The V and J ends lost 5 bases and 3 bases respectively, with 14 bases between them. CDR3 in amino acids: CASSSGQADTEAFF. The CDR3 DNA is TGTGCCAGCAGTTCGGGGCAGGCGGACACTGAAGCTTTCTTT.